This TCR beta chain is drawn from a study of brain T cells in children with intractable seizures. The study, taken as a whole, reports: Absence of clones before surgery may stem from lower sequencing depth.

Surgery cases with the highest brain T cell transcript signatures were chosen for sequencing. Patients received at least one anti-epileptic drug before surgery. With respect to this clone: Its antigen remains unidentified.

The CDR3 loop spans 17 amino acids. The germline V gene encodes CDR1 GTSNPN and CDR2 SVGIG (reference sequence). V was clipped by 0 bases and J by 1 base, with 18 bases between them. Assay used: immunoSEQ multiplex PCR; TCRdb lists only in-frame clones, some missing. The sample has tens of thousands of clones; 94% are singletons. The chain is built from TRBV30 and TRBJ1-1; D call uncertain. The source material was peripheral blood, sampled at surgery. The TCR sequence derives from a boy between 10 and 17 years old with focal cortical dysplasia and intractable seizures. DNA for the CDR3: TGTGCCTGGAGTGTTCAGAACTTGGACGTCAAGAACACTGAAGCTTTCTTT. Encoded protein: CAWSVQNLDVKNTEAFF.